A selection of T cell receptor beta chains follows, all from one sample in a study of T cell repertoires in cytomegalovirus infection. TCRdb re-called the reads with MiXCR, one entry per CDR3 protein. The sample holds roughly 280,000 distinct CDR3 sequences, approximately 8.3% seen once. Specimen: PBMCs. The source of these receptors is a human donor in good health (CMV status not recorded). Some clones in this sample may be carry-over from other donors' samples. CDR3s include the opening cysteine and the closing phenylalanine or tryptophan. The D gene is left open where the match is weak. Size tells how often a clone was seen (once, few, many) or the class of an expanded clone, and some rows leave it out.

D gene	J gene	V gene	clone size	CDR3 DNA	CDR3 protein
NA	TRBJ2-3	TRBV20-1	many	TGCAGTGCTTCTCCCGGGGTCGATACGCAGTATTTT	CSASPGVDTQYF
TRBD2	TRBJ2-7	TRBV7-2	many	TGTGCCAGCAGGCTGGGACTAGCGGGCTCCTACGAGCAGTACTTC	CASRLGLAGSYEQYF
NA	TRBJ2-3	TRBV24-1	many	TGTGCCACCAGTGATCCTAGCGACCGCACAGATACGCAGTATTTT	CATSDPSDRTDTQYF
TRBD1	TRBJ1-2	TRBV7-2	many	TGTGCCAGCAGCTCAAATGACAGGGGGATCGATGGCTACACCTTC	CASSSNDRGIDGYTF
NA	TRBJ1-2	TRBV7-2	many	TGTGCCAGCAGCTTCCCCGGAGGAGTCCTCTATGGCTACACCTTC	CASSFPGGVLYGYTF
TRBD1	TRBJ2-1	TRBV6-1	few	TGTGCCAGCAACCCAGGGGGCTCACAGAGCTCCTACAATGAGCAGTTCTTC	CASNPGGSQSSYNEQFF
NA	TRBJ1-1	TRBV3-1	NA	TGTGCCAGCAGCCAAGGGGGAGGCACCTTGAACACTGAAGCTTTCTTT	CASSQGGGTLNTEAFF
NA	TRBJ1-4	TRBV14	many	TGTGCCAGCAGCCGCCGGGACTATGAAAAACTGTTTTTT	CASSRRDYEKLFF
NA	TRBJ1-6	TRBV7-2	many	TGTGCCAGCAGCTTAGTCGCCGGACAGTATAATTCACCCCTCCACTTT	CASSLVAGQYNSPLHF
NA	TRBJ2-5	TRBV7-2	many	TGTGCCAGCAGCCTAGAGCCAGGGAGCTTGGAGACCCAGTACTTC	CASSLEPGSLETQYF
NA	TRBJ2-7	TRBV7-2	many	TGTGCCAGCAGCTCAAGGACTCTCAACCAGTACGAGCAGTACTTC	CASSSRTLNQYEQYF
TRBD1	TRBJ2-1	TRBV29-1	few	TGCAGCGCCGGACAGGTGGGAAGAACGGCTGAGCAGTTCTTC	CSAGQVGRTAEQFF
NA	TRBJ1-3	TRBV7-2	many	TGTGCCAGCAGCTTATCTTCGACGGGGGGGGAGCGAAACACCATATATTTT	CASSLSSTGGERNTIYF
NA	TRBJ1-1	TRBV24-1	many	TGTGCCACCAGCCGGACAGAGCTCACGCGTGGGGCTTTCTTT	CATSRTELTRGAFF
TRBD1	TRBJ2-7	TRBV28	many	TGTGCCAGCAGTAGACAGGGCAATTCCTACGAGCAGTACTTC	CASSRQGNSYEQYF
NA	TRBJ1-6	TRBV18	many	TGTGCCAGCTCACCATCCAGGAGCGCTAATTCACCCCTCCACTTT	CASSPSRSANSPLHF
NA	TRBJ2-3	TRBV20-1	few	TGCAGTGCTCCCCCCCCCGGGGGCATTTTGGATACGCAGTATTTT	CSAPPPGGILDTQYF
NA	TRBJ2-7	TRBV28	NA	TGTGCCAGCACCGACCCGGGTCCTGGGGGTTACGAGCAGTACTTC	CASTDPGPGGYEQYF
NA	TRBJ1-5	TRBV28	few	TGTGCCAGCAGTCCCTCCACGGGGAGCAATCAGCCCCAGCATTTT	CASSPSTGSNQPQHF
NA	TRBJ1-1	TRBV18	few	TGTGCCAGCTCACCACCGGAGGGACTTCTCACTGAAGCTTTCTTT	CASSPPEGLLTEAFF
NA	TRBJ1-4	TRBV19	many	TGTGCCAGTGGGGACTTAGACATTGCAACTAATGAAAAACTGTTTTTT	CASGDLDIATNEKLFF
TRBD1	TRBJ1-3	TRBV7-3	many	TGTGCCAGCAGCCAACGGTCCGGGACAGGGGCCCTCTCTGGAAACACCATATATTTT	CASSQRSGTGALSGNTIYF
NA	TRBJ1-3	TRBV12-3/TRBV12-4	many	TGTGCCAGCAGTTCACGGACACTCGCTGGAAACACCATATATTTT	CASSSRTLAGNTIYF
TRBD2	TRBJ2-1	TRBV12-3/TRBV12-4	NA	TGTGCCAGCAGTCTAGCGGGGGGGCTTGGTGAGCAGTTCTTC	CASSLAGGLGEQFF
TRBD1	TRBJ1-2	TRBV20-1	many	TGCAGTGCTCTCGGATGGGACAGCAACTATGGCTACACCTTC	CSALGWDSNYGYTF
NA	TRBJ2-1	TRBV7-8	many	TGTGCCAGCAGCTTAAGTACTTTCTCCTACAATGAGCAGTTCTTC	CASSLSTFSYNEQFF
NA	TRBJ2-6	TRBV7-2	many	TGTGCCAGCAGCTTAGCGGAGAGGGTCTCTGGGGCCAACGTCCTGACTTTC	CASSLAERVSGANVLTF
NA	TRBJ1-1	TRBV7-8	many	TGTGCCAGCAGCTTAGATAGGGCAGGGAACACTGAAGCTTTCTTT	CASSLDRAGNTEAFF
NA	TRBJ2-7	TRBV7-2	many	TGTGCCAGCAGCTCTTCTTATAGGGAGTACGAGCAGTACTTC	CASSSSYREYEQYF
TRBD1	TRBJ1-1	TRBV28	many	TGTGCCAGCAGTTTACAAGGGGGCTACGGTTTCGCTGAAGCTTTCTTT	CASSLQGGYGFAEAFF
TRBD1	TRBJ2-3	TRBV20-1	NA	TGCAGTGCTCGCCCCGGACAGGGATGGGGGGATACGCAGTATTTT	CSARPGQGWGDTQYF
NA	TRBJ2-5	TRBV9	many	TGTGCCAGCAGCGAGGGGTGGCAGGCCCAAGAGACCCAGTACTTC	CASSEGWQAQETQYF
NA	TRBJ2-2	TRBV7-8	many	TGTGCCAGCAGCTTAAAGTCGAGCGTAGGGCACGGGGAGCTGTTTTTT	CASSLKSSVGHGELFF
TRBD1	TRBJ2-3	TRBV4-3	many	TGCGCCAGCAGCCAACGGGACAGAGGGACAGATACGCAGTATTTT	CASSQRDRGTDTQYF
TRBD2	TRBJ2-7	TRBV7-2	many	TGTGCCAGCAGCTTAGACGGGACTACCGGATACGAGCAGTACTTC	CASSLDGTTGYEQYF
NA	TRBJ2-5	TRBV7-2	few	TGTGCCAGCAGCTTCATGGGGGCGGAGACCCAGTACTTC	CASSFMGAETQYF
NA	TRBJ2-7	TRBV30	NA	TGTGCCTGGAGCGGAGCGGGCCCCTACGAGCAGTACTTC	CAWSGAGPYEQYF
NA	TRBJ1-4	TRBV20-1	few	TGCAGTGCCACACTGGACAGTACAAATGAAAAACTGTTTTTT	CSATLDSTNEKLFF
NA	TRBJ1-6	TRBV7-9	few	TGTGCCATCGATGAGGGGTTGAGTCTTAATTCACCCCTCCACTTT	CAIDEGLSLNSPLHF
TRBD1	TRBJ1-4	TRBV7-8	few	TGTGCCAGCACCTTCATGGGACAGGGGATAATTAATGAAAAACTGTTTTTT	CASTFMGQGIINEKLFF
NA	TRBJ2-2	TRBV20-1	many	TGCAGTGCTAGAGGTTCCGGGGGCGGGGCGGGCTCTAACACCGGGGAGCTGTTTTTT	CSARGSGGGAGSNTGELFF
TRBD1	TRBJ1-3	TRBV5-1	many	TGCGCCAGCAGCTTGGGGGACAGACTGATCTCTGGAAACACCATATATTTT	CASSLGDRLISGNTIYF
NA	TRBJ1-2	TRBV28	NA	TGTGCCAGCAGTTTGTTCGCGGATCTCTATGGCTACACCTTC	CASSLFADLYGYTF
NA	TRBJ2-7	TRBV7-2	many	TGTGCCAGCAGCTTATATGGGCAGAACTACGAGCAGTACTTC	CASSLYGQNYEQYF
TRBD1	TRBJ1-1	TRBV29-1	NA	TGCAGCGTGAAGCCGGGACAGGGGGCGCGGAACACTGAAGCTTTCTTT	CSVKPGQGARNTEAFF
TRBD2	TRBJ2-3	TRBV20-1	many	TGCAGTGCTCCGACTAGCAAGGATACGCAGTATTTT	CSAPTSKDTQYF
NA	TRBJ1-1	TRBV29-1	NA	TGCAGCGTTGATGTGGCAGGGAGGACTGAAGCTTTCTTT	CSVDVAGRTEAFF
NA	TRBJ2-1	TRBV20-1	NA	TGCAGTGTACGGGTCGTCGGTGAGCAGTTCTTC	CSVRVVGEQFF